The clone carrying this T cell receptor beta chain turned up a few times. These data come from a study of T-cell reconstitution after alpha-beta-depleted transplantation in children. The TCRbeta library was prepared with unique molecular identifiers. One entry per CDR3 protein results from TCRdb running MiXCR on the PCR reads. The data show around 680,000 distinct CDR3 sequences, 15% to 20% seen once. In germline, CDR1 is MNHEY, CDR2 SVGAGI. V gave up 5 bases and J gave up 0 bases, with 22 bases separating them. This CDR3 is 18 amino acids long. Sequences were derived from PBMCs from the stem cell graft donor, sampled from the stem cell graft. The genes are TRBV6-5 and TRBJ2-5; D may match TRBD1 or TRBD2 (6 bases each). This receptor was obtained from a human donor who donated a stem cell graft to a child with acute myeloid leukemia. The CDR3 here is CASSTNRRGRTYQETQYF. In DNA form, the CDR3 reads TGTGCCAGCAGTACTAATAGACGGGGGCGAACGTACCAAGAGACCCAGTACTTC.